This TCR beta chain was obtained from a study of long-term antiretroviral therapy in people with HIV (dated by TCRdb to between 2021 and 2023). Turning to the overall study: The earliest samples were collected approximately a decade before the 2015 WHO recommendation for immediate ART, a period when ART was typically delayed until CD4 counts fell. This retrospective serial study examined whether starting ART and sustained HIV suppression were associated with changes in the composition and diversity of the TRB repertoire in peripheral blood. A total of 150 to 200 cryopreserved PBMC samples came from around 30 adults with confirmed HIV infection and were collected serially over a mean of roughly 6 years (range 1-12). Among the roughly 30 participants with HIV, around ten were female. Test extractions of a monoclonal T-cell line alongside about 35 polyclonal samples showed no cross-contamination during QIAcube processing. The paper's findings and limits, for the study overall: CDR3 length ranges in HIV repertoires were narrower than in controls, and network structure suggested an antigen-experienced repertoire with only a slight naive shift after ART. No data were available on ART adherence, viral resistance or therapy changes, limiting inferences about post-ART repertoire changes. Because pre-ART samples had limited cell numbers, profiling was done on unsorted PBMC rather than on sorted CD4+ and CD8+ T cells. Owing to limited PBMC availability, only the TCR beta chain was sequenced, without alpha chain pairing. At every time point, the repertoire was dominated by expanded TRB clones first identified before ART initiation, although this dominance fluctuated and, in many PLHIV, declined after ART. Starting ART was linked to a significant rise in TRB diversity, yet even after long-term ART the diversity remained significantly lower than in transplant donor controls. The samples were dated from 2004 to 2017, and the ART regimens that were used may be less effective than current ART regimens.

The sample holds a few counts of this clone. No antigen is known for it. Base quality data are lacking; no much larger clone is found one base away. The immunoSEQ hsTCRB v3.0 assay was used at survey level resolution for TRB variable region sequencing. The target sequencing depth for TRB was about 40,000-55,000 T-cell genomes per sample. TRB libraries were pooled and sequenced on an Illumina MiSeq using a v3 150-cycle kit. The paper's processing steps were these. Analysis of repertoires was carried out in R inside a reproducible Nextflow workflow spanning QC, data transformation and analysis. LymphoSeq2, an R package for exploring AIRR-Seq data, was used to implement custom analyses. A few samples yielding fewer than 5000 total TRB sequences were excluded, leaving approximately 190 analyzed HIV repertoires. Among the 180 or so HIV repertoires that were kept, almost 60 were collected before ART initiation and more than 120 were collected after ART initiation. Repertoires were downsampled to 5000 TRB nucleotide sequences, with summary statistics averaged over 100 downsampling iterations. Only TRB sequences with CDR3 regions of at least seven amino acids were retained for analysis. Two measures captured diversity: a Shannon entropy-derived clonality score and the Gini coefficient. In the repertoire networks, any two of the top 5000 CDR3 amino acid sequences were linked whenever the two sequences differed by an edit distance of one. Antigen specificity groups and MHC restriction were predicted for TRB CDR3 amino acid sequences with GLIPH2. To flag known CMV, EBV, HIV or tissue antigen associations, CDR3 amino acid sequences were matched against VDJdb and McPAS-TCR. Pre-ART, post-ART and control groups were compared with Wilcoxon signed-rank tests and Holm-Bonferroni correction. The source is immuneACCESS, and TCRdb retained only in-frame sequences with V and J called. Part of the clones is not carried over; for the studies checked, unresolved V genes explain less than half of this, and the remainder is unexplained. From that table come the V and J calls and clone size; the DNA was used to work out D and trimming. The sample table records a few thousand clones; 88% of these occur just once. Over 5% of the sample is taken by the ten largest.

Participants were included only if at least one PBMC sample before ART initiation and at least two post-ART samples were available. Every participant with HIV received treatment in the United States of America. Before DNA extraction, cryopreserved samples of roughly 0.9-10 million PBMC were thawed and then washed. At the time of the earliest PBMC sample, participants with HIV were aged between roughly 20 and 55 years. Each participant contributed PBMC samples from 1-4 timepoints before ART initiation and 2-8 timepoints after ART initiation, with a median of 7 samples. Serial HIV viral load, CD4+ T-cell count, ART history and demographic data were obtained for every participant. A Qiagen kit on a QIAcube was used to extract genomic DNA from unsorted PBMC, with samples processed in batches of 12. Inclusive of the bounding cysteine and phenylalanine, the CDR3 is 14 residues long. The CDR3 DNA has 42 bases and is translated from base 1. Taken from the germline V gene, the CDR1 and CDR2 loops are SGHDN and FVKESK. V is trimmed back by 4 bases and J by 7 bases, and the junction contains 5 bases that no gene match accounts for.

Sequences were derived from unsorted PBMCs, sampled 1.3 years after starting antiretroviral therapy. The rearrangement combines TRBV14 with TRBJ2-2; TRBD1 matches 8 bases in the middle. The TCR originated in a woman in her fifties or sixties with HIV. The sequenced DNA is TGTGCCAGCAGCCCGACCGGGACAGGCGGGGAGCTGTTTTTT. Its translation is CASSPTGTGGELFF.